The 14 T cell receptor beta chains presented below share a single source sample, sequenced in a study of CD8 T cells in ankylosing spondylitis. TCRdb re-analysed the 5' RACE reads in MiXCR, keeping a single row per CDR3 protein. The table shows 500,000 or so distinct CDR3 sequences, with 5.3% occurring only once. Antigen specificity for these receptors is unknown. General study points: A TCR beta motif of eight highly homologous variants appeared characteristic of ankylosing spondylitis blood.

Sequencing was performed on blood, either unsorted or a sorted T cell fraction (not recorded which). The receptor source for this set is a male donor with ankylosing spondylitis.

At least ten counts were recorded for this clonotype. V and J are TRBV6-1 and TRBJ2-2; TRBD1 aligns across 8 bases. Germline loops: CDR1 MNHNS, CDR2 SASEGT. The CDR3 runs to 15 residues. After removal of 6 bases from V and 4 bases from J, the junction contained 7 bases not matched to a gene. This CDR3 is CASRTRGRGTGELFF. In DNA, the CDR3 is TGTGCCAGCAGAACCAGGGGGCGCGGCACCGGGGAGCTGTTTTTT.

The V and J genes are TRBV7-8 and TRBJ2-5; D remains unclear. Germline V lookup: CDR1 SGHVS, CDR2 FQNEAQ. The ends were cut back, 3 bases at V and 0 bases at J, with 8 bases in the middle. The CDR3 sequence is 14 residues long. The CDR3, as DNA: TGTGCCAGCAGCTTGAGGCCAGACCAAGAGACCCAGTACTTC. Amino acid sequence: CASSLRPDQETQYF.

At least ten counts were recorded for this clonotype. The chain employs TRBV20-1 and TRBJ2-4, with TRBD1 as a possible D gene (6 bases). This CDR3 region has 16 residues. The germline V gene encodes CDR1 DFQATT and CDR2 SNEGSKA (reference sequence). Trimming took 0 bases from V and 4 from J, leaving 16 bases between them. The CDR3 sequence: CSARDPRGSRKNIQYF. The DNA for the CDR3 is TGCAGTGCTAGAGATCCCAGGGGATCCCGGAAAAACATTCAGTACTTC.

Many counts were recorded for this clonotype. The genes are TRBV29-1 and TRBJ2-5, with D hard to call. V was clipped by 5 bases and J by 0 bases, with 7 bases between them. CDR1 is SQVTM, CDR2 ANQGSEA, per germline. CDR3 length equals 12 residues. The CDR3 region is CSVQLYQETQYF. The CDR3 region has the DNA TGCAGCGTTCAATTGTACCAAGAGACCCAGTACTTC.

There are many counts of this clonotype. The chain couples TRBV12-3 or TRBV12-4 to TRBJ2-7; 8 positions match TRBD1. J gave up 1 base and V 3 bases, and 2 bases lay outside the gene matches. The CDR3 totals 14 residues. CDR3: CASSLWDRSYEQYF. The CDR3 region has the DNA TGTGCCAGCAGTTTGTGGGACAGGTCCTACGAGCAGTACTTC.

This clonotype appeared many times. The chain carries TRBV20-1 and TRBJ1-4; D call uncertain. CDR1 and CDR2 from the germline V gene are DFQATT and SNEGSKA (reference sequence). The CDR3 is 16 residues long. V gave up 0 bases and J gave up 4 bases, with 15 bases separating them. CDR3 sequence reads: CSARDKGSSNNEKLFF. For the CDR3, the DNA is TGCAGTGCTAGAGATAAGGGTTCCTCAAATAATGAAAAACTGTTTTTT.

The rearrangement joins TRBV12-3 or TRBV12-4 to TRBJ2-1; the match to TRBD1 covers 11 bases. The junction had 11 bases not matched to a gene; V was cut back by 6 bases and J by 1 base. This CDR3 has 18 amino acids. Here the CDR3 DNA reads TGTGCCAGCAGGGGAATGGGACAGGGGGTTTTTTCCTACAATGAGCAGTTCTTC. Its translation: CASRGMGQGVFSYNEQFF.

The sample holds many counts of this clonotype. The CDR3 bases are TGCGCCAGCAGCCAAGTTCTAGCGGGAGGTTCAGATACGCAGTATTTT. It encodes CASSQVLAGGSDTQYF. J is TRBJ2-3 and V is TRBV4-3; TRBD2 aligns across 11 bases. The V and J ends lost 1 base and 4 bases, in that order; junction bases with no gene match: 4. The CDR3 covers 16 residues. Germline V CDR1 and CDR2: LGHNA, YSLEER.

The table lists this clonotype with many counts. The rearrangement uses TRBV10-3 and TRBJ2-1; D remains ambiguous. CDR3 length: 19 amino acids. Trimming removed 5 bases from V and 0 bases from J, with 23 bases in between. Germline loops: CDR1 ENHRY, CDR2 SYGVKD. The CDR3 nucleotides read TGTGCCATCAGTTTTGTAGGACCCGCGCAACAGTCCTCCTACAATGAGCAGTTCTTC. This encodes CAISFVGPAQQSSYNEQFF.

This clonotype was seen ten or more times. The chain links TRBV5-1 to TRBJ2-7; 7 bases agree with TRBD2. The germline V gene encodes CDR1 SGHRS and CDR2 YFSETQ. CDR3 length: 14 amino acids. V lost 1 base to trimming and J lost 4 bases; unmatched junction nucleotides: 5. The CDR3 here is CASSLRGGTYEQYF. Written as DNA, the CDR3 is TGCGCCAGCAGCTTGCGCGGGGGTACGTACGAGCAGTACTTC.

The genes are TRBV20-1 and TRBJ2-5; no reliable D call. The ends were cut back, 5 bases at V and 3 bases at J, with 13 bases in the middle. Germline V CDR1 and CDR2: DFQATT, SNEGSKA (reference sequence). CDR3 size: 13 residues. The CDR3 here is CSASLTIKETQYF. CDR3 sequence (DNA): TGCAGTGCTTCATTGACCATAAAAGAGACCCAGTACTTC.

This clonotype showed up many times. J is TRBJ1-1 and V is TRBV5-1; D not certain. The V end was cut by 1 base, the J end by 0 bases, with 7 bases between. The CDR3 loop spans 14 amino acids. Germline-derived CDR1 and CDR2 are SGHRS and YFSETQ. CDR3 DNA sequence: TGCGCCAGCAGCTTGAGCCCAGTGAACACTGAAGCTTTCTTT. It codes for CASSLSPVNTEAFF.

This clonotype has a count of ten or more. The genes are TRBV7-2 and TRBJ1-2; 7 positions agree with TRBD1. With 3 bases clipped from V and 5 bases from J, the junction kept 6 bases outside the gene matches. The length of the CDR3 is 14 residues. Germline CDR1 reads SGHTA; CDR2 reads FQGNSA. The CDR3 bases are TGTGCCAGCAGCTTCAGACAGGGTTTTTATGGCTACACCTTC. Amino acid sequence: CASSFRQGFYGYTF.

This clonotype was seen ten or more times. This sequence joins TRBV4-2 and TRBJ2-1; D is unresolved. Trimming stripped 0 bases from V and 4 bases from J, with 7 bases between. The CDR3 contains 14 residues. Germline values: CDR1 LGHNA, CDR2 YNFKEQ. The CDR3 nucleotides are TGTGCCAGCAGCCAAGATGGGGTATACAATGAGCAGTTCTTC. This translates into CASSQDGVYNEQFF.